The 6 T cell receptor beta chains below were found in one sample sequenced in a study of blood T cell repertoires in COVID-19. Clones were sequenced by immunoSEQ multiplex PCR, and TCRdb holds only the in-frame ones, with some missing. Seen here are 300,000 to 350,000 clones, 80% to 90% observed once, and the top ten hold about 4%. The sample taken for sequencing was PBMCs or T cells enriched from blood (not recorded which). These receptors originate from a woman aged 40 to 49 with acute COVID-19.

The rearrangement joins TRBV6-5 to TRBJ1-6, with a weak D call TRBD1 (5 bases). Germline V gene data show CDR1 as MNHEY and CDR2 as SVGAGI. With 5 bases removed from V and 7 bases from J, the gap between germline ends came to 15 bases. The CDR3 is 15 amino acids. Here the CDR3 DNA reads TGTGCCAGCAGTATCCGGCGGGGACTCAATTCACCCCTCCACTTT. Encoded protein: CASSIRRGLNSPLHF.

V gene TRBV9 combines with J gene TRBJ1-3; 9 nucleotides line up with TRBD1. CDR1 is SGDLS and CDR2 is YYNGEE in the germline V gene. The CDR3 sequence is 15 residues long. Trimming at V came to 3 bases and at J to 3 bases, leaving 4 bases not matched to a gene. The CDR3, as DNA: TGTGCCAGCAGCGCACAGGGGGCCGTTGGAAACACCATATATTTT. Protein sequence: CASSAQGAVGNTIYF. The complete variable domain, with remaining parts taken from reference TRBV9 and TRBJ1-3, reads DSGVTQTPKHLITATGQRVTLRCSPRSGDLSVYWYQQSLDQGLQFLIQYYNGEERAKGNILERFSAQQFPDLHSELNLSSLELGDSALYFCASSAQGAVGNTIYFGEGSWLTVV.

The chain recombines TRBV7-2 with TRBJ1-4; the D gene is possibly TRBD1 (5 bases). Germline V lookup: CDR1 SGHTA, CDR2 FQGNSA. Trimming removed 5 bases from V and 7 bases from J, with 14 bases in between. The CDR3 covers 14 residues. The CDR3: CASSPRSQVEKLFF. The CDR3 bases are TGTGCCAGCAGCCCCCGGTCACAGGTTGAAAAACTGTTTTTT.

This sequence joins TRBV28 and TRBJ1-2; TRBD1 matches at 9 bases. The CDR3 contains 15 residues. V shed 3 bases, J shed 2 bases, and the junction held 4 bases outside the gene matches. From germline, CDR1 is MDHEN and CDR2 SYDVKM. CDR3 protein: CASSFGDRENYGYTF. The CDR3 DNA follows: TGTGCCAGCAGTTTCGGGGACAGGGAAAACTATGGCTACACCTTC.

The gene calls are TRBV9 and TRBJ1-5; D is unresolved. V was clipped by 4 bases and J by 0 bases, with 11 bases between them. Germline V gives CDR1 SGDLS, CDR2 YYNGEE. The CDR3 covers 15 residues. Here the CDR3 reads CASSPEAYSNQPQHF. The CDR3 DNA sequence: TGTGCCAGCAGCCCCGAAGCCTATAGCAATCAGCCCCAGCATTTT.

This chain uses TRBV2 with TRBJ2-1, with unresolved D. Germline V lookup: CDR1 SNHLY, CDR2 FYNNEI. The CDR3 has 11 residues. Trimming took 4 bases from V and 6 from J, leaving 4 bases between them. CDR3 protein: CASSAGNEQFF. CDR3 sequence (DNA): TGTGCCAGCAGTGCAGGCAATGAGCAGTTCTTC. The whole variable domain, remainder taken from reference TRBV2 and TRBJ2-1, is EPEVTQTPSHQVTQMGQEVILRCVPISNHLYFYWYRQILGQKVEFLVSFYNNEISEKSEIFDDQFSVERPDGSNFTLKIRSTKLEDSAMYFCASSAGNEQFFGPGTRLTVL.